This record concerns one TCR beta chain sequence. The data were obtained in a study of blood T cell repertoires in COVID-19. Study-level background: Researchers got acute and convalescent COVID-19 samples from the United States, Italy and Spain. PBMCs, B-cell-depleted T cells, or T cells provided the cDNA or gDNA that made up the material.

The CDR3 extends over 15 amino acids. From germline, CDR1 is MDHEN and CDR2 SYDVKM. The germline V and J ends were trimmed by 5 bases and 5 bases, with 16 bases remaining between them. Per the authors' pipeline: Nucleated cell counts were estimated from reference gene primer amplification. The protocol was immunoSEQ multiplex PCR, while the TCRdb copy is restricted to in-frame clones and leaves out a portion. That table is the source of V, J and clone size, and D and trimming were worked out from the DNA. The top ten hold 11% of the sample, which has about 150,000 clones, 78% seen once. This TCR came from a man aged 60-69 years who had recovered from COVID-19. This chain uses TRBV28 with TRBJ1-5; D might be TRBD1 (6 bases). The specimen was peripheral blood. The CDR3 coding sequence is TGTGCCAGCAGTGACATCAGGGGTAGAGATCAGCCCCAGCATTTT. It translates to CASSDIRGRDQPQHF.